Listed below are T cell receptor beta chains from one sample, sequenced in a study of blood T cell repertoires in COVID-19. TCRdb keeps only in-frame clones here, not all; method: immunoSEQ multiplex PCR. The sample has a few hundred thousand clones; 80% to 90% are singletons. Material: peripheral blood. These receptors came from a woman aged 50 to 60 with acute or convalescent COVID-19. The CDR3 runs from the conserved cysteine through the conserved F or W. The D gene is left open where the match is weak. Rows may omit the clone size; those that give it use once, few, many or a size class.

>TRBJ2-1|TRBV24-1|-|17|TRBD2
TGTGCCACCAGTGACACACTAGCGGGGAATGGCCGCGATGAGCAGTTCTTC
CATSDTLAGNGRDEQFF
>TRBJ2-3|TRBV6-5|-|13|-
TGTGCCAGCCGTAAGGAGATGACAGATACGCAGTATTTT
CASRKEMTDTQYF
>TRBJ2-7|TRBV6-4|-|15|TRBD1
TGTGCCAGCCCGACTCGGGACAGGGGGTTTAACGAGCAGTACTTC
CASPTRDRGFNEQYF
>TRBJ1-2|TRBV5-6|-|15|-
TGTGCCAGCAGCTTAGCGTCCAGGGCCAACTATGGCTACACCTTC
CASSLASRANYGYTF
>TRBJ2-4|TRBV11-1|-|16|-
TGTGCCAGCAGCCCCCCCGCCAGGGGCCGGGAAAACATTCAGTACTTC
CASSPPARGRENIQYF
>TRBJ2-2|TRBV6-5|-|15|TRBD1
TGTGCCAGCAGCCGGGTAGGGGGCCCCACCGGGGAGCTGTTTTTT
CASSRVGGPTGELFF
>TRBJ1-5|TRBV9|-|15|TRBD1
TGTGCCAGCAGCTCGACAGGGGACGTCGATCAGCCCCAGCATTTT
CASSSTGDVDQPQHF
>TRBJ2-3|TRBV7-8|-|16|TRBD1
TGTGCCAGCAGCTTAGGATGGGACAGTAGCACAGATACGCAGTATTTT
CASSLGWDSSTDTQYF
>TRBJ2-7|TRBV2|once|14|TRBD1
TGTGCCAGCTATCGACAGGGGAACTCCTACGAGCAGTACTTC
CASYRQGNSYEQYF
>TRBJ1-5|TRBV19|-|16|-
TGTGCCAGTAGTAAATCAGATCACTATAGCAATCAGCCCCAGCATTTT
CASSKSDHYSNQPQHF
>TRBJ2-7|TRBV7-8|once|17|TRBD2
TGTGCCAGCAGCTTAGAAACCTCTCCGGGACTAGCCTACGAGCAGTACTTC
CASSLETSPGLAYEQYF
>TRBJ2-3|TRBV5-5|-|16|TRBD1
TGTGCCAGCAGCCCGGGACAGGGGGCGAGCACAGATACGCAGTATTTT
CASSPGQGASTDTQYF
>TRBJ2-5|TRBV19|few|14|-
TGTGCCAGTAGTATAGGGTACAGTCAAGAGACCCAGTACTTC
CASSIGYSQETQYF
>TRBJ1-3|TRBV5-4|-|16|-
TGTGCCAGCAGCTTGGCCGGGGGGGTCTCTGGAAACACCATATATTTT
CASSLAGGVSGNTIYF
>TRBJ2-2|TRBV5-4|once|16|TRBD2
TGTGCCAGCAGCCCCGGGCAGCGGGGGTCCACCGGGGAGCTGTTTTTT
CASSPGQRGSTGELFF
>TRBJ1-1|TRBV20-1|few|11|-
TGCAGTGCTAGAGATGTAGAGTCGGCTTTCTTT
CSARDVESAFF
>TRBJ2-1|TRBV3-1/TRBV3-2|-|17|-
TGTGCCAGCAGCTTCCTTTTTAGTGCGGGGGCCGACAATGAGCAGTTCTTC
CASSFLFSAGADNEQFF
>TRBJ2-3|TRBV29-1|-|13|TRBD2
TGCAGCGTGGGGGGGATTCGGACAGATACGCAGTATTTT
CSVGGIRTDTQYF
>TRBJ1-3|TRBV19|-|13|-
TGTGCCAGTAGCTCAGGGGTTGGAAACACCATATATTTT
CASSSGVGNTIYF
>TRBJ1-6|TRBV19|-|15|-
TGTGCCAGTAGTATACAGGGATCCTATAATTCACTCCTCCACTTT
CASSIQGSYNSLLHF
>TRBJ2-3|TRBV19|-|15|TRBD2
TGTGCCAGTAGTCCCGTTGCGGGGGGCACAGATACGCAGTATTTT
CASSPVAGGTDTQYF
>TRBJ2-2|TRBV30|-|15|-
TGTGCCTGGAGTGTACTGGGGCCAGACACCGGGGAGCTGTTTTTT
CAWSVLGPDTGELFF
>TRBJ2-1|TRBV29-1|-|13|-
TGCAGCGTTCCGGGGACACGCTCCGATGAGCAGTTCTTC
CSVPGTRSDEQFF
>TRBJ1-2|TRBV24-1|-|14|-
TGTGCCACCAGTGATTTGACCAGTAAAAATGGCTACACCTTC
CATSDLTSKNGYTF
>TRBJ2-5|TRBV19|-|15|TRBD2
TGTGCCAGTAGTATTGGGACTAGCGGCCAAGAGACCCAGTACTTC
CASSIGTSGQETQYF
>TRBJ1-1|TRBV6-2/TRBV6-3|once|17|-
TGTGCCAGCAGTTACGGGGGGGTGGACACACCGAACACTGAAGCTTTCTTT
CASSYGGVDTPNTEAFF
>TRBJ1-4|TRBV13|-|13|-
TGTGCCAGCAGCTCCAGGGGTAATGAAAAACTGTTTTTT
CASSSRGNEKLFF
>TRBJ1-4|TRBV6-5|-|10|-
TGTGCCAGCAGGCACAGAGAACTGTTTTTT
CASRHRELFF
>TRBJ2-7|TRBV14|-|11|-
TGTGCCAGCAGCAATAAATACGAGCAGTACTTC
CASSNKYEQYF
>TRBJ2-2|TRBV18|-|16|-
TGTGCCAGCTCACCAGGAGGGGGGGCCAGCGCCGGGGAGCTGTTTTTT
CASSPGGGASAGELFF
>TRBJ2-3|TRBV11-3|-|16|TRBD2
TGTGCCAGCAGCTTAGAAGGCGCGGGGGGTTTAAATACGCAGTATTTT
CASSLEGAGGLNTQYF
>TRBJ2-2|TRBV7-6|once|16|TRBD1
TGTGCCAGCAGCTCAGGACAGGGGGAGTTCTCCGGGGAGCTGTTTTTT
CASSSGQGEFSGELFF
>TRBJ1-5|TRBV7-9|-|15|TRBD1
TGTGCCAGCAGCTTGGTGTCCAGGGGGCCTCAGCCCCAGCATTTT
CASSLVSRGPQPQHF
>TRBJ2-5|TRBV6-5|few|12|-
TGTGCCAGCAGTCCCCGGGGGGAGACCCAGTACTTC
CASSPRGETQYF
>TRBJ1-2|TRBV28|-|14|TRBD1
TGTGCCAGCAGGGCAACAGGGGGCGGCTATGGCTACACCTTC
CASRATGGGYGYTF
>TRBJ1-2|TRBV7-8|-|15|TRBD1
TGTGCCAGCAGCAGCCCCGGGACAGGGCTCTATGGCTACACCTTC
CASSSPGTGLYGYTF
>TRBJ1-5|TRBV11-2|-|15|-
TGTGCCAGCAGCTTAGATTTAGGGGGCAATCAGCCCCAGCATTTT
CASSLDLGGNQPQHF
>TRBJ1-6|TRBV7-3|-|14|-
TGTGCCAGCAGCTCATCGGCAGGTTATTCACCCCTCCACTTT
CASSSSAGYSPLHF
>TRBJ1-2|TRBV21-1|-|15|-
TGTGCCAGCAGCAAAGGCCCCGGGAGTCAGAGTGGCTACACCTTC
CASSKGPGSQSGYTF
>TRBJ1-5|TRBV6-2/TRBV6-3|-|16|-
TGTGCCAGCAGTTACGGGAGCAGTCCATACAATCAGCCCCAGCATTTT
CASSYGSSPYNQPQHF
>TRBJ1-5|TRBV19|-|17|TRBD1
TGTGCCAGTTCCTCCGGGACAGGGGGCGGAAGCAATCAGCCCCAGCATTTT
CASSSGTGGGSNQPQHF
>TRBJ1-1|TRBV11-2|-|15|-
TGTGCCAGCAGCTTAGGGGCTCGTTTGAACACTGAAGCTTTCTTT
CASSLGARLNTEAFF
>TRBJ2-3|TRBV4-2|-|16|-
TGTGCCAGCAGGGACACCGTTATAGCTGAACCAGATACGCAGTATTTT
CASRDTVIAEPDTQYF
>TRBJ1-2|TRBV19|-|13|TRBD1
TGTGCCAGTAACCGATTTGGGACAGAAGGCTACACCTTC
CASNRFGTEGYTF
>TRBJ1-2|TRBV6-5|-|14|TRBD1
TGTGCCAGCAGTCCCGGGACAGGGGGCTATGGCTACACCTTC
CASSPGTGGYGYTF
>TRBJ2-2|TRBV10-2|-|17|TRBD2
TGCGCCAGCCGACTAGCGGGCCTAACCGCGAACACCGGGGAGCTGTTTTTT
CASRLAGLTANTGELFF
>TRBJ1-2|TRBV4-2|once|15|-
TGTGCCAGCAGCCAAGACAGGGTAGGTCGGTATGGCTACACCTTC
CASSQDRVGRYGYTF
>TRBJ1-1|TRBV30|-|12|-
TGTGCCTGGTCCCTAGGGGCCCGGCAAGCTTTCTTT
CAWSLGARQAFF
>TRBJ2-1|TRBV5-1|-|14|-
TGCGCCAGCAGCTTGGCCCTAGGAGACAATGAGCAGTTCTTC
CASSLALGDNEQFF
>TRBJ1-5|TRBV4-1|-|16|TRBD1
TGCGCCAGCAGCCCGTTAGTGGCAGGGGGCTTTCAGCCCCAGCATTTT
CASSPLVAGGFQPQHF
>TRBJ2-3|TRBV5-1|-|15|-
TGCGCCAGCAGCACAATAGCGTCTAGCACAGATACGCAGTATTTT
CASSTIASSTDTQYF
>TRBJ2-7|TRBV6-5|few|12|-
TGTGCCAGCAGCCGGAGCTCTTACGAGCAGTACTTC
CASSRSSYEQYF
>TRBJ2-2|TRBV9|-|14|-
TGTGCCAGCAGCGTGACAGGTTACACCGGGGAGCTGTTTTTT
CASSVTGYTGELFF
>TRBJ1-2|TRBV30|-|13|-
TGTGCCTGGAGTGTTCACAATAACTATGGCTACACCTTC
CAWSVHNNYGYTF
>TRBJ1-4|TRBV5-1|-|13|-
TGCGCCAGCAGACAGGCAGGGAATGAAAAACTGTTTTTT
CASRQAGNEKLFF
>TRBJ1-2|TRBV6-5|-|13|-
TGTGCCAGCAGTTACGACAGCCCCTATGGCTACACCTTC
CASSYDSPYGYTF
>TRBJ1-1|TRBV10-3|-|14|TRBD1
TGTGCCATCAAAGAAGGGACAGAGAACACTGAAGCTTTCTTT
CAIKEGTENTEAFF
>TRBJ2-5|TRBV6-1|few|16|TRBD1
TGTGCCAGCAGTGGGTTGGGACAGGGGTTGCAAGAGACCCAGTACTTC
CASSGLGQGLQETQYF
>TRBJ2-3|TRBV6-6|-|14|-
TGTGCCAGCGGAGGGCGGCGGGGCGCAGATACGCAGTATTTT
CASGGRRGADTQYF